This T cell receptor (beta chain) derives from a study of blood T cell repertoires in COVID-19. The CDR3 runs to 14 residues. The germline gives CDR1 MDHEN, CDR2 SYDVKM. V was pared by 4 bases and J by 0 bases, with 6 bases between. In the authors' workflow: Cell counts per sample came from amplifying reference gene primers. The assay was immunoSEQ multiplex PCR, and TCRdb's table has in-frame clones only and misses some. V, J and clone size are those of that table, while D and trimming were read from the DNA. This sample has hundreds of thousands of clones, with roughly 86% found just once. The chain joins TRBV28 to TRBJ1-4; D remains unclear. Sequenced input: peripheral blood. The source of this sequence is a woman between 70 and 85 years old with COVID-19, enrolled during active disease. As DNA, the CDR3 is TGTGCCAGCAGTTCAATTTCAACTAATGAAAAACTGTTTTTT. Translating it yields CASSSISTNEKLFF. The full variable domain, with the rest looked up from reference TRBV28 and TRBJ1-4, is DVKVTQSSRYLVKRTGEKVFLECVQDMDHENMFWYRQDPGLGLRLIYFSYDVKMKEKGDIPEGYSVSREKKERFSLILESASTNQTSMYLCASSSISTNEKLFFGSGTQLSVL.